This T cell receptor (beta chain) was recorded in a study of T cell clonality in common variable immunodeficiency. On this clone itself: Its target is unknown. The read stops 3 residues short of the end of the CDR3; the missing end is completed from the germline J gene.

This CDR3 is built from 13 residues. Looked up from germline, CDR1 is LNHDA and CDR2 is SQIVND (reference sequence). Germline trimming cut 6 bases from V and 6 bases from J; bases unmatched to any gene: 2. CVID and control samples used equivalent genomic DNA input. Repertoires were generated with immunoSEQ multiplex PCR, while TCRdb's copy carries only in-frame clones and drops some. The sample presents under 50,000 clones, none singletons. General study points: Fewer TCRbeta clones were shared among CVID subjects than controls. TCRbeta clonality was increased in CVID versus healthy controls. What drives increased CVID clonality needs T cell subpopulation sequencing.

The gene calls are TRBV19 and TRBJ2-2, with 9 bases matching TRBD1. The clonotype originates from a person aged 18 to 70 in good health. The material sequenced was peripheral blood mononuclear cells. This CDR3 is CASRTGGPGELFF. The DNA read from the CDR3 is TGTGCCAGTAGGACAGGGGGGCCCGGGGAG.